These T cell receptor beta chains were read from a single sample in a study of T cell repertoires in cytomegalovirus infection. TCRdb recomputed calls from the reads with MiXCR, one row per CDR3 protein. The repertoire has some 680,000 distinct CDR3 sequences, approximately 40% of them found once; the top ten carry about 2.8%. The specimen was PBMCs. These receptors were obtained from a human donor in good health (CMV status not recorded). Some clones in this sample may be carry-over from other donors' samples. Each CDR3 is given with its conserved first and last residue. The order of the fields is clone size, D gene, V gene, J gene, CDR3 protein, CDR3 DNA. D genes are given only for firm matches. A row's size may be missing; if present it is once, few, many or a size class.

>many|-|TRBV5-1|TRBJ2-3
CASSLRGVGTDTQYF
TGTGCCAGCAGTTTAAGGGGGGTCGGCACAGATACGCAGTATTTT
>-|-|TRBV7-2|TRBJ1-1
CASTSGWGTEAFF
TGTGCCAGCACCAGCGGTTGGGGCACTGAAGCTTTCTTT
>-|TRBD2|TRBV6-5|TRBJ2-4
CASSWGTSGRGVHIQYF
TGTGCCAGCAGTTGGGGGACTAGCGGGAGAGGGGTGCACATTCAGTACTTC
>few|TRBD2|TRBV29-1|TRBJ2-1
CSVEGGVAGGLNEQFF
TGCAGCGTTGAAGGGGGAGTAGCGGGGGGGCTTAATGAGCAGTTCTTC
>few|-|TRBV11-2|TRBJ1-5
CASSDGRPNQPQHF
TGTGCCAGCAGTGACGGACGGCCGAATCAGCCCCAGCATTTT
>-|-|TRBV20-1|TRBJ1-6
CSARRGQNNSPLHF
TGCAGTGCTCGGAGGGGCCAGAATAATTCACCCCTCCACTTT
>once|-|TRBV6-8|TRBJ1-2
CASSYSSTDRCPYTF
TGTGCCAGCAGTTACTCGAGCACGGACCGTTGTCCCTACACCTTC
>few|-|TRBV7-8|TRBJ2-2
CASSLVRRNTGELFF
TGTGCCAGCAGCTTAGTTCGCAGGAACACCGGGGAGCTGTTTTTT
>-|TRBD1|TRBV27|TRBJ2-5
CASSPTTGGGRETQYF
TGTGCCAGCAGCCCGACAACAGGGGGCGGAAGGGAGACCCAGTACTTC
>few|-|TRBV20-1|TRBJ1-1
CSVHSLGTTMNTEAFF
TGCAGTGTCCATTCACTCGGGACTACAATGAACACTGAAGCTTTCTTT
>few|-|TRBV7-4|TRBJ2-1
CASSSRGKGNEQFF
TGTGCCAGCAGCTCACGGGGGAAGGGGAATGAGCAGTTCTTC
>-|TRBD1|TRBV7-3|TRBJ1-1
CASSPTGGGSGVTEAFF
TGTGCCAGCAGTCCGACAGGGGGCGGAAGTGGCGTCACTGAAGCTTTCTTT
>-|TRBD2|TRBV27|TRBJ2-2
CASSASGTNTGELFF
TGTGCCAGCAGCGCTAGCGGGACGAACACCGGGGAGCTGTTTTTT
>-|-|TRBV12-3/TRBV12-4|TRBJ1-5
CASSFSGPQHF
TGTGCCAGCAGTTTCTCTGGGCCCCAGCATTTT
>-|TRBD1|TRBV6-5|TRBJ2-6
CASSSPPGQFLSGANVLTF
TGTGCCAGCAGTTCACCACCGGGACAGTTCCTCTCTGGGGCCAACGTCCTGACTTTC
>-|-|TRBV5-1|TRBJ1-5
CASSLDDPRRHQHF
TGCGCCAGCAGCTTGGATGACCCTAGGCGGCACCAGCATTTT